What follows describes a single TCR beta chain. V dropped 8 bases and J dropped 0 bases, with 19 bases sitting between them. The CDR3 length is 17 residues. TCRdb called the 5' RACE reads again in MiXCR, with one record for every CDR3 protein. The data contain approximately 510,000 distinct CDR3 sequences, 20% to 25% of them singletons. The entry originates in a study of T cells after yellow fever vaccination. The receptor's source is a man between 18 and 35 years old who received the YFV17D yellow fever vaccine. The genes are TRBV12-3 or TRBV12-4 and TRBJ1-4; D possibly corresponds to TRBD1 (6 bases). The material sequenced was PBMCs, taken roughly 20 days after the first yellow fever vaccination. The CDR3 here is CASARALTGTTNEKLFF. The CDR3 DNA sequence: TGTGCCAGCGCCCGAGCCCTGACAGGAACAACTAATGAAAAACTGTTTTTT.